This T cell receptor beta chain was identified during a study of vaccination effects on CD4 cells after COVID-19. Study-wide context: The median interval between the second dose and post-vaccine sampling was 72 days. Regarding the study as a whole: Clones of infection and vaccine origin contracted markedly late after vaccination.

CDR3 length: 14 amino acids. The germline V and J ends were trimmed by 2 bases and 10 bases, with 17 bases remaining between them. Germline-derived CDR1 and CDR2 are SGHTA and FQGNSA. After around nine days in culture, the CD4+ T cells were isolated. BNT162b2 vaccine or mRNA-1273 vaccine was given to participants in two doses. As concerns this clone: Its antigen remains unidentified.

Produced via immunoSEQ multiplex PCR; TCRdb's table is partial and in-frame only. Of 72,000 or so clones listed, around 70% are singletons. The genes are TRBV7-2 and TRBJ1-2; D gene ambiguous. The sample consisted of CD4+ T cells from PBMCs cultured without peptide, taken after COVID-19 vaccination. The sequence came from a human donor who received a COVID-19 vaccine. CDR3 sequence: CASSLFQDRGTYTF. The CDR3 nucleotides are TGTGCCAGCAGCTTATTTCAGGATCGAGGAACCTACACCTTC.